The clone carrying this T cell receptor beta chain was observed a handful of times. Its antigen is not identified. The sample is drawn from a study of CD8 T cells in ankylosing spondylitis. Study outcomes and limitations: Certain motif variants had earlier appeared in reactive arthritis synovial fluid and blood. One TCR beta motif, made up of under ten highly homologous variants, appeared characteristic of ankylosing spondylitis blood.

Each CDR3 protein gets one entry after TCRdb re-called the 5' RACE reads with MiXCR. The table records around 280,000 distinct CDR3 sequences, about 20% of them present only once. The CDR3 totals 14 residues. Germline values: CDR1 DFQATT, CDR2 SNEGSKA (reference sequence). V was cut by 1 base and J by 1 base, with 7 bases left in between. The chain links TRBV20-1 to TRBJ2-2; D is undetermined. The sample taken for sequencing was blood, either unsorted or a sorted T cell fraction (not recorded which). The clonotype comes from a male donor with ankylosing spondylitis or in good health (not recorded which). CDR3 sequence reads: CSARGTVNTGELFF. The CDR3 coding sequence is TGCAGTGCTAGAGGGACGGTGAACACCGGGGAGCTGTTTTTT.